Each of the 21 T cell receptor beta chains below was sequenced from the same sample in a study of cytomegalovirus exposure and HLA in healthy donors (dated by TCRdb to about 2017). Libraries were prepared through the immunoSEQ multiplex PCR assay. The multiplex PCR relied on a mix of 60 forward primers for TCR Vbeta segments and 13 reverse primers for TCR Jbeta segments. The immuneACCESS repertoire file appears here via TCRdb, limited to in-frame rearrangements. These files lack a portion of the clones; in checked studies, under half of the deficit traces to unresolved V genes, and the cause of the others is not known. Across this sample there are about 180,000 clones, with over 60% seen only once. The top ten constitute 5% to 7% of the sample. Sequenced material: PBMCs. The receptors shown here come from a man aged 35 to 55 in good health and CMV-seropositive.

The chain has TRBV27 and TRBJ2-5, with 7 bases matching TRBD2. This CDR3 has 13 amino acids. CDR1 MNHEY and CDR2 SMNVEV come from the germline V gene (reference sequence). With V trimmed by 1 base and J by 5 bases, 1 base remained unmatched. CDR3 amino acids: CASSLFSGETQYF. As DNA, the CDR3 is TGTGCCAGCAGTTTATTTAGCGGGGAGACCCAGTACTTC.

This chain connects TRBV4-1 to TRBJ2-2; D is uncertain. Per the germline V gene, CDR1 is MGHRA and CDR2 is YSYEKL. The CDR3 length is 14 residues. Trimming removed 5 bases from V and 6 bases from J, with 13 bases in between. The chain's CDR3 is CASSSRAGAGELFF. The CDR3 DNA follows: TGCGCCAGCAGCTCTCGAGCCGGAGCCGGGGAGCTGTTTTTT.

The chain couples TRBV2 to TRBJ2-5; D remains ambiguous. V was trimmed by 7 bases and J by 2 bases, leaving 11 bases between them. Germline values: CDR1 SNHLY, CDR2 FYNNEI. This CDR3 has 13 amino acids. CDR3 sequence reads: CASTKHPQETQYF. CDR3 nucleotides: TGTGCCAGCACTAAGCACCCACAAGAGACCCAGTACTTC. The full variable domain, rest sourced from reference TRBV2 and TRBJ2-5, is EPEVTQTPSHQVTQMGQEVILRCVPISNHLYFYWYRQILGQKVEFLVSFYNNEISEKSEIFDDQFSVERPDGSNFTLKIRSTKLEDSAMYFCASTKHPQETQYFGPGTRLLVL.

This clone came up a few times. Here the CDR3 DNA reads TGTGCCAGCAGTTTTCGTGTATCCCCGGGTAGCCTCCATGAGCAGTTCTTC. Its protein is CASSFRVSPGSLHEQFF. The J gene is TRBJ2-1, the V gene TRBV28, with D unclear. CDR1 is MDHEN and CDR2 is SYDVKM in the germline V gene. The CDR3 has 17 residues. V lost 3 bases and J 8 bases, leaving 23 bases between the germline ends.

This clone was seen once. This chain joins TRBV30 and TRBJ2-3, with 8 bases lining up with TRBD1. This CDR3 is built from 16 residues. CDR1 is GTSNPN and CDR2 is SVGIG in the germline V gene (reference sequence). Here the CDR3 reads CAFGTGFGGFTDTQYF. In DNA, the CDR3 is TGTGCTTTCGGGACAGGCTTTGGGGGATTCACAGATACGCAGTATTTT.

In DNA form, the CDR3 reads TGTGCCAGCAGGCCCGGACTAAGCAATGAGCAGTTCTTC. This sequence encodes CASRPGLSNEQFF. The chain employs TRBV6-1 and TRBJ2-1; D is perhaps TRBD2 (6 bases). Trimming took 6 bases from V and 6 from J, leaving 12 bases between them. The CDR3 is 13 amino acids. The germline V gene has CDR1 MNHNS and CDR2 SASEGT.

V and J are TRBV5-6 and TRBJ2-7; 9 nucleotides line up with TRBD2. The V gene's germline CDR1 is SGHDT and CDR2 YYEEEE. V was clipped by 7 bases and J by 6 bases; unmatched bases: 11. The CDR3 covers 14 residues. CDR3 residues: CASAPGGRALEQYF. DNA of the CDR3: TGTGCCAGCGCCCCCGGCGGGAGGGCCCTCGAGCAGTACTTC.

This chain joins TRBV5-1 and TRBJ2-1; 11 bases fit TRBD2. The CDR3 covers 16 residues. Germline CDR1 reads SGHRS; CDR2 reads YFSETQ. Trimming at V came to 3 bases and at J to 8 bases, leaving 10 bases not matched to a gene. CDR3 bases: TGCGCCAGCAGCTATGATCTAGCGGGAGGAGGGGATGAGCAGTTCTTC. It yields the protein CASSYDLAGGGDEQFF.

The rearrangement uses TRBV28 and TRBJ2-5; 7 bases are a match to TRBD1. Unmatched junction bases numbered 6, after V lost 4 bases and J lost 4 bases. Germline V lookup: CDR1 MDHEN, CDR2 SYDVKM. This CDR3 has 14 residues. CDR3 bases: TGTGCCAGCAGTTATGACAGGGTCGTAGAGACCCAGTACTTC. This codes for CASSYDRVVETQYF. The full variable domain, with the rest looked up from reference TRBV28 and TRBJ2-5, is DVKVTQSSRYLVKRTGEKVFLECVQDMDHENMFWYRQDPGLGLRLIYFSYDVKMKEKGDIPEGYSVSREKKERFSLILESASTNQTSMYLCASSYDRVVETQYFGPGTRLLVL.

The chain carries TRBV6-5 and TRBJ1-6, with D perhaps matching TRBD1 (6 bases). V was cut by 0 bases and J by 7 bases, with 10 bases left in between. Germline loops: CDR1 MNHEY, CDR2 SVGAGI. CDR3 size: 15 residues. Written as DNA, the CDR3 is TGTGCCAGCAGTTACTCCGGGCAGGGGAATTCACCCCTCCACTTT. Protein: CASSYSGQGNSPLHF.

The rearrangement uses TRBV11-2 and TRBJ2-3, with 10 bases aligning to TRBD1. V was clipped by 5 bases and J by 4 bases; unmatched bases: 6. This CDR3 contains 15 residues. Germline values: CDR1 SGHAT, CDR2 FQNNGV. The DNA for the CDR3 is TGTGCCAGCAGCCGACAGGGGGCGGGGGCAGATACGCAGTATTTT. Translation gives CASSRQGAGADTQYF. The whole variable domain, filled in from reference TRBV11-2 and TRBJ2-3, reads EAGVAQSPRYKIIEKRQSVAFWCNPISGHATLYWYQQILGQGPKLLIQFQNNGVVDDSQLPKDRFSAERLKGVDSTLKIQPAKLEDSAVYLCASSRQGAGADTQYFGPGTRLTVL.

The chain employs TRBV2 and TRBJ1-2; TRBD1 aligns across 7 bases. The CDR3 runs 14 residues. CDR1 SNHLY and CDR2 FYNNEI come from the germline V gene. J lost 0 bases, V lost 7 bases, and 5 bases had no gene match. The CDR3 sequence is CASKLDRTNYGYTF. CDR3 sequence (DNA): TGTGCCAGCAAGTTGGACAGGACTAACTATGGCTACACCTTC.

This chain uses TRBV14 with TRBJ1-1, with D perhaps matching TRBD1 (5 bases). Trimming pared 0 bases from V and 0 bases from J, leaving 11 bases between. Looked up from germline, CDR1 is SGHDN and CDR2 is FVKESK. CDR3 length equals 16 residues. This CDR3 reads CASSQDAGRVNTEAFF. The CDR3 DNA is TGTGCCAGCAGCCAAGATGCAGGGAGGGTGAACACTGAAGCTTTCTTT. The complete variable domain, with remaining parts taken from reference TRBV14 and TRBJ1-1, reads EAGVTQFPSHSVIEKGQTVTLRCDPISGHDNLYWYRRVMGKEIKFLLHFVKESKQDESGMPNNRFLAERTGGTYSTLKVQPAELEDSGVYFCASSQDAGRVNTEAFFGQGTRLTVV.

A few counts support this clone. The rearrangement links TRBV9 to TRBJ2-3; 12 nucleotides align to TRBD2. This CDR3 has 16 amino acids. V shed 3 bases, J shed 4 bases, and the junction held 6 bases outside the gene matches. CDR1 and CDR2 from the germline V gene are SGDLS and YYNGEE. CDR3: CASSERLAGASDTQYF. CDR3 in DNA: TGTGCCAGCAGCGAACGACTAGCGGGAGCATCAGATACGCAGTATTTT.

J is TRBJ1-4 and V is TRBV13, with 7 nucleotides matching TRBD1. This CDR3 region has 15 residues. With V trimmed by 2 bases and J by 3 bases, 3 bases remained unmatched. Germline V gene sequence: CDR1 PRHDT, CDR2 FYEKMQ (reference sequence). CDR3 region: CASSLSGTANEKLFF. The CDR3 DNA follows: TGTGCCAGCAGCTTATCCGGGACAGCTAATGAAAAACTGTTTTTT.

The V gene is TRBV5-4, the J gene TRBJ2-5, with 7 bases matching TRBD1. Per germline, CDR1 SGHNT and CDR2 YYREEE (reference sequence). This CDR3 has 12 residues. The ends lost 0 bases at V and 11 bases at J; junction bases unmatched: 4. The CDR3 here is CASSLDRGPQYF. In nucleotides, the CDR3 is TGTGCCAGCAGCTTGGACAGGGGACCGCAGTACTTC.

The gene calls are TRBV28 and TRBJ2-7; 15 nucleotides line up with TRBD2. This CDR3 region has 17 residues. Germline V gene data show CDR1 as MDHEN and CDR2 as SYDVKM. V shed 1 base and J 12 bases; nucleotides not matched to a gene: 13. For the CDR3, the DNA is TGTGCCAGCAGTTTATTTGGGTCCGGGGGACTAGCGGGAGGCCCGTACTTC. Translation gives CASSLFGSGGLAGGPYF.

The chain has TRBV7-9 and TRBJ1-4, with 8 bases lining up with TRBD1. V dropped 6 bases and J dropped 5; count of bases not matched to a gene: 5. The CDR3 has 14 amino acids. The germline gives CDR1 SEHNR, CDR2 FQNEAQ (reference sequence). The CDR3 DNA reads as TGTGCCAGCAGACCACAGGGGGTCAATGAAAAACTGTTTTTT. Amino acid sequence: CASRPQGVNEKLFF.

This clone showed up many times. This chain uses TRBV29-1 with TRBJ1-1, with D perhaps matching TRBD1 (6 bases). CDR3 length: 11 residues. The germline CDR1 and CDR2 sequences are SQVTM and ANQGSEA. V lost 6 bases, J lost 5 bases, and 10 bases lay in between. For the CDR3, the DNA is TGCAGCGTGCGGACAGTAACTGAAGCTTTCTTT. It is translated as CSVRTVTEAFF. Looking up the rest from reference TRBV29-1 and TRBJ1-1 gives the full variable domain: SAVISQKPSRDICQRGTSLTIQCQVDSQVTMMFWYRQQPGQSLTLIATANQGSEATYESGFVIDKFPISRPNLTFSTLTVSNMSPEDSSIYLCSVRTVTEAFFGQGTRLTVV.

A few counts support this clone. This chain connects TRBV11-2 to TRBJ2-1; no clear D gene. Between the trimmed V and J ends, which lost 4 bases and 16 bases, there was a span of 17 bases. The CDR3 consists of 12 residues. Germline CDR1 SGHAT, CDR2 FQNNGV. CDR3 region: CASSSSVGPLFF. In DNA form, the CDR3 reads TGTGCCAGCAGCTCTTCGGTGGGCCCCCTCTTCTTC.

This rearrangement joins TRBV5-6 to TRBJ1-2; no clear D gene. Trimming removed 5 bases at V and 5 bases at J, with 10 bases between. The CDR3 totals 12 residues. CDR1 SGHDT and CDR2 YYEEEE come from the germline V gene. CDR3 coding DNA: TGTGCCAGCAGTCCCCGGTTGTATGGCTACACCTTC. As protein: CASSPRLYGYTF.